This T cell receptor beta chain was documented in a study of cytomegalovirus exposure and HLA in healthy donors. Study details: Approximately 180 million T cells yielded approximately 100 million unique TCR beta sequences, as an earlier analysis found. Among the roughly 400 genotyped donors, over 70% were placed in the Caucasian-associated ancestry cluster.

The study's findings and limits: Researchers reported from a later analysis that most CMV-associated TCR beta chains appeared HLA-restricted. In an earlier analysis, in roughly 580 donors, most V segments appeared productive either ~87% or ~30% of the time.

As for this clone: What it binds is unknown.

Trimming cost V 5 bases and J 6 bases; bases outside gene matches: 13. Germline loops: CDR1 MDHEN, CDR2 SYDVKM. The CDR3 length is 16 residues. The PCR ran on 60 Vbeta and 13 Jbeta primers. Produced via immunoSEQ multiplex PCR; TCRdb's table is partial and in-frame only. The table records about 140,000 clones, roughly 80% of them present only once. Sequencing was carried out using PBMCs. This clonotype was sampled from a female donor in good health and CMV-seronegative. The gene calls are TRBV28 and TRBJ2-1; 7 nucleotides align to TRBD2. The chain's CDR3 is CASSPQRGVVSNEQFF. The CDR3, as DNA: TGTGCCAGCAGTCCCCAGCGGGGTGTCGTCTCCAATGAGCAGTTCTTC.